This entry lists 6 T cell receptor beta chains sequenced from one sample in a study of T cells in Graves' hyperthyroidism and ophthalmopathy (dated by TCRdb to between 2017 and 2020). The library relied on multiplex PCR. Data came from an Illumina HiSeq 2000. The TCR beta CDR3 regions were amplified from RNA transcripts. The first round of RT-PCR for the TCR CDR3 was performed with the HTBI primer set and the Qiagen OneStep RT-PCR kit. TCRdb trimmed public reads at Q25 via fastp, called clones via MiXCR and kept in-frame beta chains. CDR3 protein sequences are deduplicated, and each keeps its most common genes and DNA. Across this sample there are hundreds of thousands of distinct CDR3 sequences, with about 14% seen only once. The ten largest clones capture around 13% of the sample. Sequenced: blood. The receptors originated from a woman aged 45-60 years with Graves' ophthalmopathy.

The J gene is TRBJ2-1, the V gene TRBV19; D unclear. Germline loops: CDR1 LNHDA, CDR2 SQIVND (reference sequence). Trimming took 1 base from V and 0 from J, leaving 13 bases between them. This CDR3 has 17 amino acids. CDR3 loop: CASSIGLPRSSYNEQFF. CDR3 in DNA: TGTGCCAGTAGTATAGGACTCCCTCGAAGCTCCTACAATGAGCAGTTCTTC.

J is TRBJ2-1 and V is TRBV20-1, with a possible D match to TRBD2 (6 bases). V shed 0 bases and J shed 7 bases, with 16 bases lying between them. Germline values: CDR1 DFQATT, CDR2 SNEGSKA (reference sequence). The CDR3 runs 15 residues. The CDR3 region is CSARDVRELGNEQFF. CDR3 DNA: TGCAGTGCTAGAGATGTTCGGGAGCTAGGGAATGAGCAGTTCTTC.

This clonotype was seen a few times. The chain employs TRBV10-3 and TRBJ2-1; TRBD2 agrees at 7 bases. Germline CDR1 and CDR2: ENHRY and SYGVKD. The CDR3 has 14 residues. The V gene end was trimmed by 7 bases and the J gene end by 10 bases; junction bases not matched to a gene: 13. CDR3 sequence reads: CAITLTSDSGEQFF. As DNA, the CDR3 is TGTGCCATCACCCTAACTAGCGATTCGGGAGAGCAGTTCTTC.

The CDR3 DNA follows: TGTGCCAGCAGTGAATTCACAGCCTATGGCTACACCTTC. It yields the protein CASSEFTAYGYTF. The chain links TRBV25-1 to TRBJ1-2; D gene unclear. Germline V gene sequence: CDR1 MGHDK, CDR2 SYGVNS. The CDR3 is 13 residues long. With 1 base removed from V and 4 bases from J, the gap between germline ends came to 7 bases.

This clonotype was found many times. The V call is TRBV11-3, the J call TRBJ2-1; 12 bases match TRBD2. The CDR3 length is 16 residues. V lost 1 base and J lost 5; bases outside the gene matches: 3. Germline-derived CDR1 and CDR2 are SGHNT and YENEEA. The CDR3 DNA is TGTGCCAGCAGCTTAGGTAGGACTAGCGGGAACAATGAGCAGTTCTTC. Its protein is CASSLGRTSGNNEQFF.

This clonotype was detected many times. V is TRBV7-3 and J is TRBJ2-2; possibly TRBD2 for D (6 bases). Germline-derived CDR1 and CDR2 are SGHTA and FQGTGA. This CDR3 contains 17 residues. With 4 bases removed from V and 3 bases from J, the gap between germline ends came to 18 bases. DNA of the CDR3: TGTGCCAGCAGCTCCCAACCGGGACTCGCGGACACCGGGGAGCTGTTTTTT. It is translated as CASSSQPGLADTGELFF.